This T cell receptor beta chain was documented in a study of shared clonotypes between healthy human individuals. The method was immunoSEQ multiplex PCR; TCRdb's version includes in-frame clones alone and lacks a portion of them. The table includes around 2.1 million clones, just over 90% detected once. Looked up from germline, CDR1 is SGHRS and CDR2 is YFSETQ. The CDR3 runs to 13 residues. V was clipped by 2 bases and J by 2 bases, with 8 bases between them. Naivety among CD8 cells was defined by CD45RO negativity and positive CCR7 selection, thereby excluding terminally differentiated effector memory CD45RA+ cells.

This receptor was identified in a man between 18 and 29 years old in good health. Some clones in this sample may be carry-over from other donors' samples. The rearrangement uses TRBV5-1 and TRBJ2-7; D call uncertain. Source material: naive CD8+ T cells from PBMCs. The DNA of the CDR3 is TGCGCCAGCAGCTTCTTAACAGCCTACGAGCAGTACTTC. Translation: CASSFLTAYEQYF.